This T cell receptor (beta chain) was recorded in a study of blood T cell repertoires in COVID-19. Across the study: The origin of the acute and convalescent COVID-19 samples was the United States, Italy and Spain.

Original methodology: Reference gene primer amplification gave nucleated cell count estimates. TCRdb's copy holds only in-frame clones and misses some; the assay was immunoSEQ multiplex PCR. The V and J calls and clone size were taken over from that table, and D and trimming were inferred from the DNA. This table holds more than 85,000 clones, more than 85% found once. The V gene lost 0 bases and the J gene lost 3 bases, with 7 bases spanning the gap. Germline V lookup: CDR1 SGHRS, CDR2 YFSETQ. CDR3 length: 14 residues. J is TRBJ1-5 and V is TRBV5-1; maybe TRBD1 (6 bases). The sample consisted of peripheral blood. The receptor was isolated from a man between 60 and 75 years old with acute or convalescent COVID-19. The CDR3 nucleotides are TGCGCCAGCAGCTTGGGGACAGTCAATCAGCCCCAGCATTTT. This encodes CASSLGTVNQPQHF.